These T cell receptor beta chains were read from a single sample in a study of T cells after yellow fever vaccination. One entry per CDR3 protein, called by TCRdb with MiXCR from the 5' RACE reads. Of approximately 58,000 distinct CDR3 sequences in the sample, about 5% are singletons; the top ten hold about a third. The sequencing used PBMCs, either bulk or a sorted T-cell subset (CD4+, CD8+, memory, or dextramer-sorted; not recorded which), collected on the day of the yellow fever booster vaccination. The receptors here all came from a man between 18 and 29 years old who received the YFV17D yellow fever vaccine. Both conserved end residues are part of each CDR3. D genes are given only for firm matches. Some rows mark clone size as missing; the rest say once, few, many or name a class of expanded clone.

few | TRBJ1-6 | TRBV7-9 | TRBD1 | TGTGCCAGCAGCCCAGGGACAGCACGGGGACGGGGAACTAATTCACCCCTCCACTTT | CASSPGTARGRGTNSPLHF
few | TRBJ2-3 | TRBV7-9 | - | TGTGCCAGCGTAGGGAGCACAGATACGCAGTATTTT | CASVGSTDTQYF
many | TRBJ2-5 | TRBV12-3/TRBV12-4 | - | TGTGCCAGCAGGTGGTATCCGTACTTC | CASRWYPYF
many | TRBJ2-4 | TRBV7-9 | - | TGTGCCAGCAGCCCGGGGGAGGCTCACCTAGCCAAAAACATTCAGTACTTC | CASSPGEAHLAKNIQYF
- | TRBJ2-5 | TRBV7-6 | TRBD2 | TGTGCCAGCAGCTTAGTTCCTAGCGGGGGGTCCGGAGAGACCCAGTACTTC | CASSLVPSGGSGETQYF
few | TRBJ2-5 | TRBV4-1 | - | TGCGCCAGCAGCCAAGGACGGACGTTAGAGACCCAGTACTTC | CASSQGRTLETQYF
many | TRBJ2-5 | TRBV4-2 | - | TGTGCCAGCAGCCAAGGGACTTACCCCCCGAAGACCCAGTACTTC | CASSQGTYPPKTQYF
many | TRBJ2-3 | TRBV2 | - | TGTGCCAGCAGTGGAGGGTTTAGCACAGATACGCAGTATTTT | CASSGGFSTDTQYF
- | TRBJ1-2 | TRBV6-2/TRBV6-3 | - | TGTGCCAGCAGTTACGTCTCAGGCAGTAACTATGGCTACACCTTC | CASSYVSGSNYGYTF
many | TRBJ2-3 | TRBV2 | - | TGTGCCAGCCACCTTCTAGTTTTCGCAGATACGCAGTATTTT | CASHLLVFADTQYF
few | TRBJ2-3 | TRBV5-6 | TRBD2 | TGTGCCAGCAGCTTGAAGCTAGCGGGGATTAGCACAGATACGCAGTATTTT | CASSLKLAGISTDTQYF
few | TRBJ1-4 | TRBV2 | - | TGTGCCAGCAGTACCCCAAACCGACAGTCTAATGAAAAACTGTTTTTT | CASSTPNRQSNEKLFF
few | TRBJ2-5 | TRBV5-1 | - | TGCGCCAGCAGCGGGGACGGATCCACACAAGAGACCCAGTACTTC | CASSGDGSTQETQYF
- | TRBJ1-5 | TRBV12-3/TRBV12-4 | - | TGTGCCAGCACCCGAGGGGGGGGTTGGGATCAGCCCCAGCATTTT | CASTRGGGWDQPQHF
- | TRBJ1-1 | TRBV9 | - | TGTGCCAGCAGCGTTCAAACTGGTATCGAGGGAGCTTTCTTT | CASSVQTGIEGAFF
many | TRBJ1-5 | TRBV15 | - | TGTGCCACCAGCAGCGGGGACGCGGTTCAGCCCCAGCATTTT | CATSSGDAVQPQHF
- | TRBJ1-4 | TRBV4-2 | - | TGTGCCAGCAGCCAAGACCCGAGGGGGGATCTACGGGAAAAACTGTTTTTT | CASSQDPRGDLREKLFF
many | TRBJ2-3 | TRBV19 | TRBD1 | TGTGCCAGTAGTATGGGGGGACAGGGGTTAAGAGATACGCAGTATTTT | CASSMGGQGLRDTQYF
- | TRBJ1-2 | TRBV7-9 | - | TGTGCCAGCAGCCAGGGATCGCTTTTGGGCTATGGCTACACCTTC | CASSQGSLLGYGYTF
many | TRBJ2-1 | TRBV4-2 | - | TGTGCCAGCAGCCAAGAACTTCACAATGAGCAGTTCTTC | CASSQELHNEQFF
- | TRBJ2-3 | TRBV5-2 | - | TGTGCCAGCAATGGGGGCTCCCCCGGATTCACAGATACGTCGTATTTT | CASNGGSPGFTDTSYF
few | TRBJ1-1 | TRBV6-5 | - | TGTGCCAGCAATGGTGGGGTGAACACTGAAGCTTTCTTT | CASNGGVNTEAFF
few | TRBJ2-3 | TRBV7-2 | - | TGTGCCAGCAGCTTAGCCTTCAGGAAACTCACAGATACGCAGTATTTT | CASSLAFRKLTDTQYF
- | TRBJ1-5 | TRBV19 | - | TGTGCCAGTAGTATAGAGGGCGGGAATCAGCCCCAGCATTTT | CASSIEGGNQPQHF
- | TRBJ1-6 | TRBV9 | TRBD1 | TGTGCCAGCAGCGTAGGACAGGGATCTTCACCCCTCCACTTT | CASSVGQGSSPLHF
few | TRBJ2-3 | TRBV29-1 | TRBD1 | TGCAGCGTTGAAGACTATCCCGAGACAGGGAAGGGAGCAGATACGCAGTATTTT | CSVEDYPETGKGADTQYF
many | TRBJ1-4 | TRBV5-1 | - | TGCGCCAGCAGCTTGTACGGCCCAACTAATGAAAAACTGTTTTTT | CASSLYGPTNEKLFF
- | TRBJ2-3 | TRBV7-9 | - | TGTGCCAGCAGCTCGACAACGGGGTCCAAACTAGATACGCAGTATTTT | CASSSTTGSKLDTQYF
many | TRBJ2-5 | TRBV6-2/TRBV6-3 | - | TGTGCCAGCAGCAACGAGGGGGACATGGGGTCGCAGGAGACCCAGTACTTC | CASSNEGDMGSQETQYF
many | TRBJ2-3 | TRBV28 | TRBD1 | TGTGCCAGCAGTTTACAGGGGGCCGGGGCAGATACGCAGTATTTT | CASSLQGAGADTQYF
- | TRBJ1-1 | TRBV12-5 | - | TGTGCTAGTGGTTTGGAAGGTTTGACTGAAGCTTTCTTT | CASGLEGLTEAFF
many | TRBJ2-7 | TRBV20-1 | - | TGCAGTGCTAGACGTCCGGGACCCAGTCACAACGAGCAGTACTTC | CSARRPGPSHNEQYF
many | TRBJ2-3 | TRBV5-1 | TRBD1 | TGCGCCAGCAGCTTGCGAGGGGGCCAGCCAGATACGCAGTATTTT | CASSLRGGQPDTQYF
- | TRBJ1-2 | TRBV19 | - | TGTGCCACTACAGCTACCGACAACTATGGCTACACCTTC | CATTATDNYGYTF
- | TRBJ1-5 | TRBV15 | - | TGTGCCACCAGGGGGGGGCGCGGGAGTCAGCCCCAGCATTTT | CATRGGRGSQPQHF
few | TRBJ1-6 | TRBV4-3 | TRBD1 | TGCGCCAGCAGCCGCCGGACAGGGGCGAATTCACCCCTCCACTTT | CASSRRTGANSPLHF
- | TRBJ2-5 | TRBV2 | - | TGTGCCAGCAGCCCAGGACAGTTCCAAGAGACCCAGTACTTC | CASSPGQFQETQYF
many | TRBJ2-7 | TRBV4-2 | TRBD2 | TGTGCCAGCAGCCAGTATAGCGGGGGGTACGAGCAGTACTTC | CASSQYSGGYEQYF
many | TRBJ2-3 | TRBV6-6 | - | TGTGCCAGCAGTTACGGGGGGGGGGCCCAGGCAGATACGCAGTATTTT | CASSYGGGAQADTQYF
many | TRBJ2-1 | TRBV11-2 | - | TGTGCCAGCAGCCTTCTGCTGGTCTCTGGGGATGAGCAGTTCTTC | CASSLLLVSGDEQFF
many | TRBJ2-2 | TRBV29-1 | TRBD1 | TGCAGCGTTGAAGAAGGGACAGTAGTTCCCGGGGAGCTGTTTTTT | CSVEEGTVVPGELFF
many | TRBJ2-1 | TRBV12-3/TRBV12-4 | - | TGTGCCAGCAGAAGCGAACAGTTGGAGCAGTTCTTC | CASRSEQLEQFF
- | TRBJ2-7 | TRBV4-1 | TRBD2 | TGCGCCAGCAGTCCTACGGGACTAGCGGGGAGTGAGCAGTACTTC | CASSPTGLAGSEQYF
many | TRBJ2-2 | TRBV7-8 | - | TGTGCCAGCAGCAAAAAGAACAGGGAGAACACCGGGGAGCTGTTTTTT | CASSKKNRENTGELFF
many | TRBJ2-5 | TRBV20-1 | - | TGCAGTGCTAGGGTAGGGGGGGCCCCGGAGACCCAGTACTTC | CSARVGGAPETQYF
many | TRBJ2-1 | TRBV7-6 | TRBD2 | TGTGCCAGCAGAGGCGGGGGTTGGTACAATGAGCAGTTCTTC | CASRGGGWYNEQFF
many | TRBJ1-2 | TRBV7-2 | - | TGTGCCAGCAGCTTAGCCGGGGGGCGCGACTATGGCTACACCTTC | CASSLAGGRDYGYTF
many | TRBJ2-3 | TRBV4-3 | - | TGCGCCAGCAGCCAAGATGGGCCAAACTCCGTAAATACGCAGTATTTT | CASSQDGPNSVNTQYF
- | TRBJ2-2 | TRBV7-8 | - | TGTGCCAGCAGCTTAGTTGGGCAGGCCGGGGAGCTGTTTTTT | CASSLVGQAGELFF
many | TRBJ1-1 | TRBV12-3/TRBV12-4 | - | TGTGCCAGCAGACACGGCGCTGAAGCTTTCTTT | CASRHGAEAFF
- | TRBJ2-3 | TRBV18 | TRBD1 | TGTGCCAGCTCACCACCGCTTGGACAGGGGACCACAGATACGCAGTATTTT | CASSPPLGQGTTDTQYF
- | TRBJ2-5 | TRBV12-5 | TRBD2 | TGTGCTAGTGGCCGGGATAGCGGGGGGGCCCTGGAGACCCAGTACTTC | CASGRDSGGALETQYF
many | TRBJ2-1 | TRBV4-1 | TRBD1 | TGCGCCAGCAGCCCACCCGGGACAGGCTCGGGTGAGCAGTTCTTC | CASSPPGTGSGEQFF
- | TRBJ2-7 | TRBV5-1 | - | TGCGCCAGCAGCGAGTGGGAAACAGGGTTGGACGAGCAGTACTTC | CASSEWETGLDEQYF